This T cell receptor (beta chain) is from a study of T-cell memory formation after mild COVID-19. Study details: The two donors had largely donor-specific TCR clusters. General study findings and limits: The pre-infection memory compartment contained some responding clones, suggesting cross-reactive memory joined. The SARS-CoV-2 specificity of second-wave clones reaching peak at day 37 remained unverified. Balance between CD4 and CD8 was seen in clones contracting day 15 to 85, and a CD4+ lean was seen in later expanders.

Trimming cost V 3 bases and J 7 bases, with 16 bases left between them. This CDR3 has 14 residues. The germline CDR1 and CDR2 sequences are DFQATT and SNEGSKA (reference sequence). About this clonotype: Its antigen is not identified.

Each CDR3 protein is one row after TCRdb ran MiXCR on the 5' RACE reads. The profile shows about 340,000 distinct CDR3 sequences, roughly an eighth of them singletons. The chain is built from TRBV20-1 and TRBJ1-5; tentative D call: TRBD1 (6 bases). The origin of this receptor is a man younger than 35 who had mild COVID-19 (a few samples of this study predate the infection). Cell type and time point are not known. Sequenced sample: PBMCs or a T cell subset sorted from them (not recorded which). CDR3 residues: CSASAQGDSQPQHF. The CDR3, as DNA: TGCAGTGCTAGTGCACAGGGAGATTCCCAGCCCCAGCATTTT.